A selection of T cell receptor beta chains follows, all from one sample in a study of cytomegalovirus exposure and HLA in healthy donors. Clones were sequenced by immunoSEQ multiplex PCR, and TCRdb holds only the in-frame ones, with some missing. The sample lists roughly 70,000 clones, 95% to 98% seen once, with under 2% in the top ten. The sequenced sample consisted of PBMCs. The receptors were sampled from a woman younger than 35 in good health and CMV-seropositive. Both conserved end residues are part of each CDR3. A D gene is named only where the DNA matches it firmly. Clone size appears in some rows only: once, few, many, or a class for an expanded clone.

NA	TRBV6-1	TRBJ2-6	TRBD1	TGTGCCAGCAGTGAGACAGGGGGAGGGGGGGCCAACGTCCTGACTTTC	CASSETGGGGANVLTF
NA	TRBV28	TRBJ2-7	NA	TGTGCCAGCCGGGGATGGCAGTACTTC	CASRGWQYF
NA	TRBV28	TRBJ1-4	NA	TGTGCCAGCAGTTTGCGGGGGGCAGGAGGAGAAAAACTGTTTTTT	CASSLRGAGGEKLFF
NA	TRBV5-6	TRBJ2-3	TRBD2	TGTGCCAGCAGCTTGGGACTAGCGACAGATACGCAGTATTTT	CASSLGLATDTQYF
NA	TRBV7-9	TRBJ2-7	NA	TGTGCCAGCAGCTTAAAGAGCGGGCCCTACGAGCAGTACTTC	CASSLKSGPYEQYF
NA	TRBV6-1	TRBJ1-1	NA	TGTGCCAGCGAGGGTCCCGAGAACACTGAAGCTTTCTTT	CASEGPENTEAFF
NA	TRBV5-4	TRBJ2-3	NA	TGTGCCAGCAGCTTGTTAGCGGTTCGAGATACGCAGTATTTT	CASSLLAVRDTQYF
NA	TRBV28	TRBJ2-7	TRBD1	TGTGCCAGCAAAAGTAGAAGGGGGCGCGGGTCCTACTACGAGCAGTACTTC	CASKSRRGRGSYYEQYF
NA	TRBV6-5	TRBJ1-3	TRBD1	TGTGCCAGCAGTTACAGACAGGGTTTCTCTGGAAACACCATATATTTT	CASSYRQGFSGNTIYF
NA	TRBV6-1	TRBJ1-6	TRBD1	TGTGCCAGCAGTGTCTCGGGGACAGGGGGCGCAACCTCACCCCTCCACTTT	CASSVSGTGGATSPLHF
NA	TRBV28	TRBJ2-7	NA	TGTGCCAGCAGGAAAGACAGGCCGCTCTACGAGCAGTACTTC	CASRKDRPLYEQYF
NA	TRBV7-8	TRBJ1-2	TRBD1	TGTGCCAGCAGCTTAGGGACCCAGGGGGCAGGTTATGGCTACACCTTC	CASSLGTQGAGYGYTF
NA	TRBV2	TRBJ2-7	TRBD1	TGTGCCAGCACGGACAGGGGTCCCCTCGAGCAGTACTTC	CASTDRGPLEQYF
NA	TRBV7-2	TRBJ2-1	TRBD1	TGTGCCAGCAGCTTTAAGACAGGGGGCGCGGGGCAGTTCTTC	CASSFKTGGAGQFF
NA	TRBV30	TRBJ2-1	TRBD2	TGTGCCTGGAGAACTAGCGGGGTTAATGAGCAGTTCTTC	CAWRTSGVNEQFF
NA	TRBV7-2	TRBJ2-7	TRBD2	TGTGCCAGCACCCCACTAGCGGGAGTCTACGAGCAGTACTTC	CASTPLAGVYEQYF
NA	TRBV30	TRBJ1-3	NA	TGTGCCTGGGGGGCAGGGCCTGCCACCATATATTTT	CAWGAGPATIYF
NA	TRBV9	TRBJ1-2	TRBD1	TGTGCCAGCAGCGGGACCGGGACAGGGGACCATGGCTACACCTTC	CASSGTGTGDHGYTF
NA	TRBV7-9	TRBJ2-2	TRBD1	TGTGCCAGCAGGCAACAGGGGGTCGCCGGGGAGCTGTTTTTT	CASRQQGVAGELFF
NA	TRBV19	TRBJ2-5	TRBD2	TGTGCCAGTAGTGATACTAGCGGGAGGGCTGAGACCCAGTACTTC	CASSDTSGRAETQYF
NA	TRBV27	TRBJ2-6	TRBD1	TGTGCCAGCAGTTTACCCTGGGGGCACAGGGGGGTCTCTGGGGCCAACGTCCTGACTTTC	CASSLPWGHRGVSGANVLTF
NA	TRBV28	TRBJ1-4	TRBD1	TGTGCCAGCAAGAGACAGGGTGGTGAAAAACTGTTTTTT	CASKRQGGEKLFF
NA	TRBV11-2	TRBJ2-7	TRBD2	TGTGCCAGCAGACAAACGGGGGCTAGCGGGAGTGCCCTCTCCTACGAGCAGTACTTC	CASRQTGASGSALSYEQYF
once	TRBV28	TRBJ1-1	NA	TGTGCCAGCAGTTTGGGGGGAGGGGGATCGATGAACACTGAAGCTTTCTTT	CASSLGGGGSMNTEAFF
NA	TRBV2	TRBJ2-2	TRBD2	TGTGCCAGCAGTGTCCGACTAGCGGGGACGAACACCGGGGAGCTGTTTTTT	CASSVRLAGTNTGELFF
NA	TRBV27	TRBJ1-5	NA	TGTGCCAGCAGTTTATGGGGGACACTTGATAGCAATCAGCCCCAGCATTTT	CASSLWGTLDSNQPQHF
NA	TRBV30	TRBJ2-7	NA	TGTGCCTGGAGTCCTGTGAGCTGGGAGCAGTACTTC	CAWSPVSWEQYF
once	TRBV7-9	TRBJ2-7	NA	TGTGCCAGCAGCTTAGCGCAAGGAGACTACGAGCAGTACTTC	CASSLAQGDYEQYF
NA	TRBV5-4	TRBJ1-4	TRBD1	TGTGCCAGCAGCCCCAGGGGGCGATCTAATGAAAAACTGTTTTTT	CASSPRGRSNEKLFF
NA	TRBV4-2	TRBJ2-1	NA	TGTGCCAGCAGCCAAGATCACGGCGGGGCCGAGTTGGGGCAGTTCTTC	CASSQDHGGAELGQFF
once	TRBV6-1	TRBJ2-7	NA	TGTGCCAGCAACACAGCCTACGAGCAGTACTTC	CASNTAYEQYF
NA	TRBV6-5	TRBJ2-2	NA	TGTGCCAGCAGTTACCGGGGGTCCCACACCGGGGAGCTGTTTTTT	CASSYRGSHTGELFF
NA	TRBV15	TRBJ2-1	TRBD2	TGTGCCACCAGCCGACTAGCGGCACCCTACAATGAGCAGTTCTTC	CATSRLAAPYNEQFF
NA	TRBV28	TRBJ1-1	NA	TGTGCCAGCAGTTTATCAACAGGGTTAGCTTTCTTT	CASSLSTGLAFF
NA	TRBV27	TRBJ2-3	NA	TGTGCCAGCACTAACGGGGGATACCATACAGATACGCAGTATTTT	CASTNGGYHTDTQYF
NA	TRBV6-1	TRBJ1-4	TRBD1	TGTGCCAGCAGTGCCGGGACAGGGCAGAATGAAAAACTGTTTTTT	CASSAGTGQNEKLFF
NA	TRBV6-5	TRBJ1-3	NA	TGTGCCAGCAGTTTGGAAGGGGAAGGAAACACCATATATTTT	CASSLEGEGNTIYF
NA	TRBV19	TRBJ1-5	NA	TGTGCCAGTAGTATATCGGTGGGTGCGGGGAGCAATCAGCCCCAGCATTTT	CASSISVGAGSNQPQHF
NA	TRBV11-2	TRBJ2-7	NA	TGTGCCAGCAGCTGGTCCTCGCTAGCTTACGAGCAGTACTTC	CASSWSSLAYEQYF
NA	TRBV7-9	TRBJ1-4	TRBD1	TGTGCCAGCAGCTCGGACAGGGTTGGTAATGAAAAACTGTTTTTT	CASSSDRVGNEKLFF
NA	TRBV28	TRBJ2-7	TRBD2	TGTGCCAGCAGTTCACTAGCGGGAGCGTCCTACGAGCAGTACTTC	CASSSLAGASYEQYF
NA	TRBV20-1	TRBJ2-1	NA	TGCAGTGCTAGAAGGTCGCAGGAAGAGTTCTTC	CSARRSQEEFF
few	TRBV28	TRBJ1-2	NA	TGTGCCAGCACCGGGGACAACATTCCCAATGGCTACACCTTC	CASTGDNIPNGYTF
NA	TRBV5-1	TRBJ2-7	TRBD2	TGCGCCAGCAGCTTGTCTAGCGGGAGTGGAGAGCAGTACTTC	CASSLSSGSGEQYF
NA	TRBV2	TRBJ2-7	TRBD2	TGTGCCAGCCGAGAGAGACTAGCGGGATCAAGCTCCTACGAGCAGTACTTC	CASRERLAGSSSYEQYF
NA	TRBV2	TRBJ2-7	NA	TGTGCCAGCAGTGAACTAGCCTACGAGCAGTACTTC	CASSELAYEQYF
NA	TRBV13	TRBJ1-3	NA	TGTGCCAGCAGCCACGAGACTGGAAACACCATATATTTT	CASSHETGNTIYF